What follows is one T cell receptor (beta chain) and its context. Using immunoSEQ multiplex PCR, the repertoire was profiled, and TCRdb retains in-frame clones only, with some absent. The sample yields about 130,000 clones, over 85% seen once. Germline V gives CDR1 SEHNR, CDR2 FQNEAQ (reference sequence). This CDR3 is 13 amino acids long. V gave up 5 bases and J gave up 6 bases, with 13 bases separating them. The data belong to a study of blood T cell repertoires in COVID-19. Source material: peripheral blood. This sequence was found in a man aged 45 to 65 with active COVID-19. The rearrangement uses TRBV7-9 and TRBJ1-2, with a weak D call TRBD1 (6 bases). CDR3 protein: CASSPQGRDGYTF. The DNA of the CDR3 is TGTGCCAGCAGCCCACAGGGACGGGATGGCTACACCTTC.